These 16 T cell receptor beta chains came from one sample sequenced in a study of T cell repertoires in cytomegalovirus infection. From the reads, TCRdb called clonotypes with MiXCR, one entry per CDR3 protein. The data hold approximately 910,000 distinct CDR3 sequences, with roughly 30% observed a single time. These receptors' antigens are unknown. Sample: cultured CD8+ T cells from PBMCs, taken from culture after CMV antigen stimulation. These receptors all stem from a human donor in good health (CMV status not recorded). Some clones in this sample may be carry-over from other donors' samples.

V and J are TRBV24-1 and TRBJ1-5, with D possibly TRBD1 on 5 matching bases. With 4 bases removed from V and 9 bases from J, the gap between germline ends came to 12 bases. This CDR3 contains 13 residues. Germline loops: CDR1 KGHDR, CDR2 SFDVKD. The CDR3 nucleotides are TGTGCCACCAGTGAAGGGGCCCCATGGCCCCAGCATTTT. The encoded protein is CATSEGAPWPQHF.

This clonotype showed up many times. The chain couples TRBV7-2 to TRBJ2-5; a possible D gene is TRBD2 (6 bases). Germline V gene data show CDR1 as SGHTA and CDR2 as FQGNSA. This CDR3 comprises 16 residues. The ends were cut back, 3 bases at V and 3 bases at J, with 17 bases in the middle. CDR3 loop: CASSFNPLALKETQYF. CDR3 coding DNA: TGTGCCAGCAGCTTTAACCCGCTAGCGCTAAAAGAGACCCAGTACTTC.

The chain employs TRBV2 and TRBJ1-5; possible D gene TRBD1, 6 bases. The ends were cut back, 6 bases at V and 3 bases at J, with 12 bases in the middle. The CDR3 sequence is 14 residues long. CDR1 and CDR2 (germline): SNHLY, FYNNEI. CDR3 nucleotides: TGTGCCAGCAGCGGGGACATCTACAATCAGCCCCAGCATTTT. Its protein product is CASSGDIYNQPQHF.

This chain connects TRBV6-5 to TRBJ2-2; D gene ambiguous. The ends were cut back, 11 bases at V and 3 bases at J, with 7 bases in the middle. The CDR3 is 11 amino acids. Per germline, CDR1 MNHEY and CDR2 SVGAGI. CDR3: CAAGDTGELFF. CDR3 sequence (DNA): TGTGCCGCCGGCGACACCGGGGAGCTGTTTTTT.

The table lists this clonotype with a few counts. The CDR3 loop is CASSSTRDRNEKLFF. As DNA, the CDR3 is TGTGCCAGCAGCTCAACCAGGGACCGCAATGAAAAACTGTTTTTT. The rearrangement uses TRBV7-6 and TRBJ1-4; tentative D call: TRBD1 (5 bases). Germline loops: CDR1 SGHVS, CDR2 FNYEAQ. CDR3 length: 15 residues. V dropped 4 bases and J dropped 5 bases, with 14 bases sitting between them.

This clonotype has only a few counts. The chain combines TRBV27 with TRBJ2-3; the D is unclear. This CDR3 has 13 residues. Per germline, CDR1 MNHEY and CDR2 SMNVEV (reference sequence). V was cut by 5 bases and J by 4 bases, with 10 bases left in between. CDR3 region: CASSPLIPDTQYF. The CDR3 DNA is TGTGCCAGCAGTCCACTCATACCAGATACGCAGTATTTT.

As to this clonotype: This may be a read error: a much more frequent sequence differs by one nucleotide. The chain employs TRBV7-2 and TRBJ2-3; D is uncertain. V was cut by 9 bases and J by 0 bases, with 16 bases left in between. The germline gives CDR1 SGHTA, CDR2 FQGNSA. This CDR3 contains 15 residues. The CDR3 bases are TGTACCAGTTCATGGGGTTTCGCTAGCACAGATACGCAGTATTTT. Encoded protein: CTSSWGFASTDTQYF.

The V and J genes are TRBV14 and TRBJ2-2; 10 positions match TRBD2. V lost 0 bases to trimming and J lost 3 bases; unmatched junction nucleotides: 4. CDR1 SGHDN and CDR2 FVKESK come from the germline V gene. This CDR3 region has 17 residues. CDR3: CASSQEEGLAYTGELFF. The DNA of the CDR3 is TGTGCCAGCAGCCAAGAAGAGGGACTAGCGTACACCGGGGAGCTGTTTTTT.

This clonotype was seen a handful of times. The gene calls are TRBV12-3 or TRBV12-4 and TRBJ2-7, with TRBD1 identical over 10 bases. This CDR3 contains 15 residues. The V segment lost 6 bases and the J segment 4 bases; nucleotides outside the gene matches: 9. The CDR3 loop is CASSYDRGRVYEQYF. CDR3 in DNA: TGTGCCAGCAGCTACGACAGGGGGCGCGTTTACGAGCAGTACTTC.

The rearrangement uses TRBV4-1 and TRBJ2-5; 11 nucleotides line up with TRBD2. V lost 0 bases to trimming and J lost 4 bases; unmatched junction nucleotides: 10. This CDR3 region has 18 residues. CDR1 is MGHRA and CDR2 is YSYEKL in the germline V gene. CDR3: CASSQDSARLAGRETQYF. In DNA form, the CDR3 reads TGCGCCAGCAGCCAAGATTCGGCTCGACTAGCGGGGCGAGAGACCCAGTACTTC.

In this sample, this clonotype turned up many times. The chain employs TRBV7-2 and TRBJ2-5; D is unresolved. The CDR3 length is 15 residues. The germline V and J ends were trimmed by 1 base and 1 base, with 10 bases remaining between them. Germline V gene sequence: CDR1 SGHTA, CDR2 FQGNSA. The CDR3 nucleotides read TGTGCCAGCAGCTTAGGTTCCGGTGTCCAAGAGACCCAGTACTTC. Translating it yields CASSLGSGVQETQYF.

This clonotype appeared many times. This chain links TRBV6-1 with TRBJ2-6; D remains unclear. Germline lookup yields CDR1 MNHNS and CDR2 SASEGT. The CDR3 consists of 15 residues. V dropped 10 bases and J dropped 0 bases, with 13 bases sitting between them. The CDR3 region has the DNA TGTGCCACCAAAAACTTGCACTCTGGGGCCAACGTCCTGACTTTC. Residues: CATKNLHSGANVLTF.

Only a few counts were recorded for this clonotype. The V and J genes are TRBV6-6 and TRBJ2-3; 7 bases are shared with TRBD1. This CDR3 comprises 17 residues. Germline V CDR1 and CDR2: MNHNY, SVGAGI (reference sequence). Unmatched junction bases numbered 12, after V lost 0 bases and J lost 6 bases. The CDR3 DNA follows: TGTGCCAGCAGTTACTCGACAGGGCCCCAGAGGGAGGATACGCAGTATTTT. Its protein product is CASSYSTGPQREDTQYF.

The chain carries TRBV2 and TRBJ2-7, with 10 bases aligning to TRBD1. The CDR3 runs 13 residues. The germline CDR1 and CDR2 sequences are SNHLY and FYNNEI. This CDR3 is CASSETGGREQCV. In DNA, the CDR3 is TGTGCCAGCAGTGAGACAGGGGGCCGCGAGCAGTGCGTC.

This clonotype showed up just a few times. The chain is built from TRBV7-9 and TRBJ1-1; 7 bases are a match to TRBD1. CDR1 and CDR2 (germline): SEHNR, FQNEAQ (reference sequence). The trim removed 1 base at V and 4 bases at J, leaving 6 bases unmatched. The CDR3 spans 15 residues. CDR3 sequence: CASSLEGQGGTEAFF. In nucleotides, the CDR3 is TGTGCCAGCAGCTTAGAGGGCCAGGGGGGCACTGAAGCTTTCTTT. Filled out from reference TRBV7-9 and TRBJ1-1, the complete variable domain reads DTGVSQNPRHKITKRGQNVTFRCDPISEHNRLYWYRQTLGQGPEFLTYFQNEAQLEKSRLLSDRFSAERPKGSFSTLEIQRTEQGDSAMYLCASSLEGQGGTEAFFGQGTRLTVV.

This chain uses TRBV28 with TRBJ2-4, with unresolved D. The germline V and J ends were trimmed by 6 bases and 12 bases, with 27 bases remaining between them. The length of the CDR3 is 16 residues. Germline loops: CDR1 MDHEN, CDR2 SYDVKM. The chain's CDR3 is CASSRMGADPKKDQYF. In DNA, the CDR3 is TGTGCCAGCAGCAGGATGGGCGCTGACCCTAAGAAGGATCAGTACTTC.